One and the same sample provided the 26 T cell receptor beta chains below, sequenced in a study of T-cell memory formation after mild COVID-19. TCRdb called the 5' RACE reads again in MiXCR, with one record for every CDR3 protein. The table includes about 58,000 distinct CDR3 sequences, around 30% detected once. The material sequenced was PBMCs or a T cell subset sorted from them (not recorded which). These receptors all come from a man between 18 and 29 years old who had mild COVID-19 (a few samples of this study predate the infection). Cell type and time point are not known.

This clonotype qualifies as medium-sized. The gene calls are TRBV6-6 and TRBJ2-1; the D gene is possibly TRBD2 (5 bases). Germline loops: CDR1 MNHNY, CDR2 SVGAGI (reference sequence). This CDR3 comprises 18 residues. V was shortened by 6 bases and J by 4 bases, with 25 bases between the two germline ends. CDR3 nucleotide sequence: TGTGCCAGCAGCCTCGAACCCCCCGGGGAGCCGGGATACAATGAGCAGTTCTTC. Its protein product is CASSLEPPGEPGYNEQFF.

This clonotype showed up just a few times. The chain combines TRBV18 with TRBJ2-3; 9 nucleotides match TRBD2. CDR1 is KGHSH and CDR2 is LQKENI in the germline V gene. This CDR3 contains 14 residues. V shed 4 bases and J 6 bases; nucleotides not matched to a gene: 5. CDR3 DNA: TGTGCCAGCTCACAGCTAGCGGGGACCGATACGCAGTATTTT. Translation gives CASSQLAGTDTQYF.

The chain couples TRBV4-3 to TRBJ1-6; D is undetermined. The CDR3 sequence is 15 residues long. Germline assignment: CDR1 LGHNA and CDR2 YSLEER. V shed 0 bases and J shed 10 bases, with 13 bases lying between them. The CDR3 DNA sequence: TGCGCCAGCAGCCAAGACTATGGCCGGGAGTCACCCCTCCACTTT. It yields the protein CASSQDYGRESPLHF.

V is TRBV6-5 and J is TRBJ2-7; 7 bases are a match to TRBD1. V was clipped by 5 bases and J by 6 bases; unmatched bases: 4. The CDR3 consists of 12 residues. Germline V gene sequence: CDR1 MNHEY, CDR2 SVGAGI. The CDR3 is CASSGDRSEQYF. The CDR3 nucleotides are TGTGCCAGCAGTGGGGACAGATCCGAGCAGTACTTC.

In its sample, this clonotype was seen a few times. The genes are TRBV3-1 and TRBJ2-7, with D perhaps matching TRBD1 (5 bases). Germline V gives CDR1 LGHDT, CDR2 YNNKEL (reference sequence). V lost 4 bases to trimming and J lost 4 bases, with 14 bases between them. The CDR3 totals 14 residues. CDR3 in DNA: TGTGCCAGCAGCCCTCCCGGGCAGGGATACGAGCAGTACTTC. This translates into CASSPPGQGYEQYF.

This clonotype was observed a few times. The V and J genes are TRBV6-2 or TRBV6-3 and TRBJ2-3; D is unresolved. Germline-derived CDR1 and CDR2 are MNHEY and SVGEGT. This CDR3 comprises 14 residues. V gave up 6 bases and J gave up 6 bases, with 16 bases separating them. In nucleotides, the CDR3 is TGTGCCAGCAGCCTAACCTCTTTGACGGATACGCAGTATTTT. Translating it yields CASSLTSLTDTQYF.

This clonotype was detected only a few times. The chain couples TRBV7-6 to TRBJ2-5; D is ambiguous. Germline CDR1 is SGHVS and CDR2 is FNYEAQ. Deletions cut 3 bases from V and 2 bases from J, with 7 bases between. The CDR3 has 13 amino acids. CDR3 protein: CASSLRFQETQYF. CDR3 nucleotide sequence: TGTGCCAGCAGCTTGCGTTTTCAAGAGACCCAGTACTTC.

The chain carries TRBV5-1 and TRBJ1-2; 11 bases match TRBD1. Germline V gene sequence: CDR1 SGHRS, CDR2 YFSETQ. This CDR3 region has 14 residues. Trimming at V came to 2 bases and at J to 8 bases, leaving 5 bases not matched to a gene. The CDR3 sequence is CASSFGQGAIGYTF. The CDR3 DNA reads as TGCGCCAGCAGCTTCGGACAGGGGGCAATCGGCTACACCTTC.

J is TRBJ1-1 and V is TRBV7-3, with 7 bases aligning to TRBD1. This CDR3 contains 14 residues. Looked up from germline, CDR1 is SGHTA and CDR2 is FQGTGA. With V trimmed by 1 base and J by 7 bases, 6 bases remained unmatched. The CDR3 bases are TGTGCCAGCAGCTTAAGGGCAGGGGGTGTTGAAGCTTTCTTT. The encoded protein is CASSLRAGGVEAFF.

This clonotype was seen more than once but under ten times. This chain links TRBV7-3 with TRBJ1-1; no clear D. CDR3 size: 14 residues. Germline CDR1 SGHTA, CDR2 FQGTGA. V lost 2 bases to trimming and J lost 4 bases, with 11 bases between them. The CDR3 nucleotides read TGTGCCAGCAGCTTATCGCGGGTAGGCACTGAAGCTTTCTTT. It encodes CASSLSRVGTEAFF.

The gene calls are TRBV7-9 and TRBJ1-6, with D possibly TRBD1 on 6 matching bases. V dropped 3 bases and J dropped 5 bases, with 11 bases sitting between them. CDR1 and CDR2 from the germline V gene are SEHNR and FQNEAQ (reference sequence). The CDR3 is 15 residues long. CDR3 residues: CASSLGGLDNSPLHF. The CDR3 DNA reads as TGTGCCAGCAGCTTGGGGGGCTTGGATAATTCACCCCTCCACTTT.

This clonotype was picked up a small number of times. In DNA form, the CDR3 reads TGCGCCAGCAGCCCCGGGACAGGGTTTGTTGAGCAGTTCTTC. It yields the protein CASSPGTGFVEQFF. V is TRBV5-1 and J is TRBJ2-1; 9 bases map to TRBD1. This CDR3 spans 14 amino acids. In germline, CDR1 is SGHRS, CDR2 YFSETQ. The ends lost 4 bases at V and 9 bases at J; junction bases unmatched: 8.

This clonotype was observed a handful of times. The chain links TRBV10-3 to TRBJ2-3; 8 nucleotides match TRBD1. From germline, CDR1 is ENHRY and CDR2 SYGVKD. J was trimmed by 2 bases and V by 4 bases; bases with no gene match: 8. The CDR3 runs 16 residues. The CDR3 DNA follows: TGTGCCATCAGTGGACAGGGGCCATCTAACACAGATACGCAGTATTTT. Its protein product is CAISGQGPSNTDTQYF.

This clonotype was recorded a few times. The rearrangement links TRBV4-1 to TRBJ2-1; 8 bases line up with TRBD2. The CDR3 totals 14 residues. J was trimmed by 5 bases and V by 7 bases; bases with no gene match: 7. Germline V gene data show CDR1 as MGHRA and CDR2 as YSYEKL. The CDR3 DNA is TGCGCCAGCACCCGGGGGGGGCCCCACAATGAGCAGTTCTTC. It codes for CASTRGGPHNEQFF.

The CDR3 coding sequence is TGCGCCAGCAGCCAAGATTCACCAGATACGCAGTATTTT. It encodes CASSQDSPDTQYF. The chain recombines TRBV4-3 with TRBJ2-3, with no clear D. Germline CDR1 reads LGHNA; CDR2 reads YSLEER. The CDR3 runs 13 residues. V lost 0 bases and J 4 bases, leaving 5 bases between the germline ends.

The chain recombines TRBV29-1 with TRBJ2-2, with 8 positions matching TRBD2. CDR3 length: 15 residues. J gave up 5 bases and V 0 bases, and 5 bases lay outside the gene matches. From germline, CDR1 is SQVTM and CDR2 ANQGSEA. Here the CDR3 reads CSVEDGRGGTGELFF. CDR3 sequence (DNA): TGCAGCGTTGAAGACGGACGGGGGGGGACCGGGGAGCTGTTTTTT.

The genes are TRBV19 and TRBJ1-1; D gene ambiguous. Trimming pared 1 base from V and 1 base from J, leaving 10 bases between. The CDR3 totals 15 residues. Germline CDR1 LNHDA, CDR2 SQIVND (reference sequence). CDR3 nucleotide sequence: TGTGCCAGTAGTATAGTTTCGTCCGGGAACACTGAAGCTTTCTTT. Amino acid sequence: CASSIVSSGNTEAFF.

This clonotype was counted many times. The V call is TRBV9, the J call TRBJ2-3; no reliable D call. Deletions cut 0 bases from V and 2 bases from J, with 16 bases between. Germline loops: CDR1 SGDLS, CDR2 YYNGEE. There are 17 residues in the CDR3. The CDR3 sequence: CASSVGEVVLNTDTQYF. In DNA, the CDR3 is TGTGCCAGCAGCGTAGGCGAGGTGGTTTTGAACACAGATACGCAGTATTTT.

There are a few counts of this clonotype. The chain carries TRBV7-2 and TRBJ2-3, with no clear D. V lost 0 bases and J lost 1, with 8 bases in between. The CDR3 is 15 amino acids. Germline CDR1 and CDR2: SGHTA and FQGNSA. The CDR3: CASSLAPRGTDTQYF. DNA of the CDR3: TGTGCCAGCAGCTTAGCTCCTAGAGGCACAGATACGCAGTATTTT.

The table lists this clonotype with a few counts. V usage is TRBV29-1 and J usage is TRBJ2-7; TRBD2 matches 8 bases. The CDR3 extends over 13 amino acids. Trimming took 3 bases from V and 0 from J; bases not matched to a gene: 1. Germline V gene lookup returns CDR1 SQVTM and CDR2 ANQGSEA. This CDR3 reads CSVETSDSYEQYF. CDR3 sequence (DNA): TGCAGCGTTGAGACTAGCGACTCCTACGAGCAGTACTTC.

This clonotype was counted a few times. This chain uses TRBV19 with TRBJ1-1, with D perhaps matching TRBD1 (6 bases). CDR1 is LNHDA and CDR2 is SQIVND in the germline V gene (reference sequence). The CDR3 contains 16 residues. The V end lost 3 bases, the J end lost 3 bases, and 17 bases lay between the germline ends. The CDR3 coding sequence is TGTGCCAGTAGTATTTCCGGGACAAGGGGTCACACTGAAGCTTTCTTT. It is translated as CASSISGTRGHTEAFF.

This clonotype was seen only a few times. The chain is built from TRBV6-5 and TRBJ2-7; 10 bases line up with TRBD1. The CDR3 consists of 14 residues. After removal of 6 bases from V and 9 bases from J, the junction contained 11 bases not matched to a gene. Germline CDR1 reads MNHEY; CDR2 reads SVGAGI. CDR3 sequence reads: CASRPGTGAERQYF. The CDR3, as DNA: TGTGCCAGCAGACCCGGGACAGGGGCGGAGCGGCAGTACTTC.

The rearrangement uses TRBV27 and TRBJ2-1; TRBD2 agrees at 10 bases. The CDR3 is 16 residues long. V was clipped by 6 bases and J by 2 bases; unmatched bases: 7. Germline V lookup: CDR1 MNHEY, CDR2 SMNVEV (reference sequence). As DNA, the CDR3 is TGTGCCAGCAGGATTAGCGGGGGGACCACCTACAATGAGCAGTTCTTC. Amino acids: CASRISGGTTYNEQFF.

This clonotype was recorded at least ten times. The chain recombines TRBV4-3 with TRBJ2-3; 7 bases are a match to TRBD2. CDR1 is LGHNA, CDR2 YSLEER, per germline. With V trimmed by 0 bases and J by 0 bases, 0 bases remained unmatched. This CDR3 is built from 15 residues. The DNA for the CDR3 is TGCGCCAGCAGCCAAGAGGGGGGGAGCACAGATACGCAGTATTTT. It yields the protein CASSQEGGSTDTQYF.

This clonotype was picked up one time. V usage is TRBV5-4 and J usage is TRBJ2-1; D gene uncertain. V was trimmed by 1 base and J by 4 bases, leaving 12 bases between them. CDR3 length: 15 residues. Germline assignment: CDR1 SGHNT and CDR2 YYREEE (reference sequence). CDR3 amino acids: CASSLFAVRYNEQFF. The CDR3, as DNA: TGTGCCAGCAGCTTGTTTGCAGTTAGATACAATGAGCAGTTCTTC.

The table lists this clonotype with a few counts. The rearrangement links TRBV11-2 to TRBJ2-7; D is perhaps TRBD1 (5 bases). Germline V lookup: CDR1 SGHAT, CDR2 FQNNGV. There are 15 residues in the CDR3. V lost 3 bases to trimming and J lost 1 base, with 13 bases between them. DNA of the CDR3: TGTGCCAGCAGCTTCGGCAGGGATTATTCCTACGAGCAGTACTTC. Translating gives CASSFGRDYSYEQYF. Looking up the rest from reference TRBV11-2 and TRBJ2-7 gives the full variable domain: EAGVAQSPRYKIIEKRQSVAFWCNPISGHATLYWYQQILGQGPKLLIQFQNNGVVDDSQLPKDRFSAERLKGVDSTLKIQPAKLEDSAVYLCASSFGRDYSYEQYFGPGTRLTVT.